The entry below describes one T cell receptor beta chain. The antigen remains undetermined. Cyclophosphamide on days +3 and +4 followed busulfan-fludarabine conditioning and a marrow graft. These data are taken from a study of T cells after posttransplantation cyclophosphamide. General study findings and limits: Tissue-infiltrating T cells from skin or gut overlapped little with blood T cells. Recipient CMV seropositivity and CMV reactivation strongly tracked TRB clonality. Donor-recipient repertoire similarity was low at 1-2 months, rising over year one.

Measured with immunoSEQ multiplex PCR; TCRdb has only the in-frame clones, and not every one. The sample holds some 12,000 clones, around 80% seen once. This CDR3 has 19 amino acids. Germline CDR1 MGHRA, CDR2 YSYEKL. The ends were cut back, 4 bases at V and 0 bases at J, with 19 bases in the middle. The chain couples TRBV4-1 to TRBJ2-6; D unclear. The clonotype comes from a female patient aged 50-65 years who received an allogeneic stem cell transplant from a related donor, was CMV-positive, and had no GVHD. Some T cells may have originated in the graft donor. This specimen consisted of PBMCs, obtained after allogeneic stem cell transplant with posttransplant cyclophosphamide. CDR3 sequence reads: CASSPSPQSTLSGANVLTF. CDR3 nucleotide sequence: TGCGCCAGCAGCCCTTCCCCTCAGTCCACCCTCTCTGGGGCCAACGTCCTGACTTTC.